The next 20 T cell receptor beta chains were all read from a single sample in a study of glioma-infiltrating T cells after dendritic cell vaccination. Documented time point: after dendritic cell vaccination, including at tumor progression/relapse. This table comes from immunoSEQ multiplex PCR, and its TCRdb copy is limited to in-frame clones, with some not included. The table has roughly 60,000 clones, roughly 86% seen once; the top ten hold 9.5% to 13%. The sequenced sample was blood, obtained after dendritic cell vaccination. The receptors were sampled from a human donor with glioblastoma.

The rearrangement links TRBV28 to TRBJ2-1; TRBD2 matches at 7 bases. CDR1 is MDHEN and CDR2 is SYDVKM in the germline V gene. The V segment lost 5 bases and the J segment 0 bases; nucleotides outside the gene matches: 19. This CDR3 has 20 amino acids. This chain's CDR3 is CASSPSQPTSPKRSYNEQFF. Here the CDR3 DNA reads TGTGCCAGCAGTCCCTCACAGCCGACTAGCCCGAAACGCTCCTACAATGAGCAGTTCTTC. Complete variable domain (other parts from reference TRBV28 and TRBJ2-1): DVKVTQSSRYLVKRTGEKVFLECVQDMDHENMFWYRQDPGLGLRLIYFSYDVKMKEKGDIPEGYSVSREKKERFSLILESASTNQTSMYLCASSPSQPTSPKRSYNEQFFGPGTRLTVL.

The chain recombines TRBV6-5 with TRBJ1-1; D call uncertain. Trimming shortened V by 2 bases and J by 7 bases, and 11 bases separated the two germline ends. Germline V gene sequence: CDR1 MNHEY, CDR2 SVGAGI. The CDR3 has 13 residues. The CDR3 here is CASSYPERLEAFF. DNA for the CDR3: TGTGCCAGCAGTTACCCGGAGAGGCTTGAAGCTTTCTTT.

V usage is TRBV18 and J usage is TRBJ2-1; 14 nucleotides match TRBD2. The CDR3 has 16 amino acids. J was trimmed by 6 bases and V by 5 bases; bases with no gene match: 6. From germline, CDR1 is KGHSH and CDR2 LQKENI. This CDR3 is CASSGLAGGRGNEQFF. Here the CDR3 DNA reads TGTGCCAGCTCAGGACTAGCGGGGGGCCGGGGCAATGAGCAGTTCTTC.

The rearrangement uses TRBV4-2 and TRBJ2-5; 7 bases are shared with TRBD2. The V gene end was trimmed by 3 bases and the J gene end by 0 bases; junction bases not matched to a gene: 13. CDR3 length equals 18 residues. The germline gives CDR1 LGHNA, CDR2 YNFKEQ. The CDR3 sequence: CASSHARSRDYYQETQYF. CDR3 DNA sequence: TGTGCCAGCAGCCACGCGAGGAGCCGGGACTACTACCAAGAGACCCAGTACTTC.

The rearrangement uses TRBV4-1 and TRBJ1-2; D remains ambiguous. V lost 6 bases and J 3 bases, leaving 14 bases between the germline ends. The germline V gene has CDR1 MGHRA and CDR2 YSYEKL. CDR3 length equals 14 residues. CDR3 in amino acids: CASSHGPPDYGYTF. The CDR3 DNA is TGCGCCAGCAGTCATGGGCCGCCCGACTATGGCTACACCTTC.

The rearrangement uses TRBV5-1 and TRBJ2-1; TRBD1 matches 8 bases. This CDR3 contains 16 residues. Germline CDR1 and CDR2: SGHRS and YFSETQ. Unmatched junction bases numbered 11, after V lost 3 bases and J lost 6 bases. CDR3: CASSWARGPNSNEQFF. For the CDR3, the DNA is TGCGCCAGCAGCTGGGCCAGGGGGCCTAATAGCAATGAGCAGTTCTTC. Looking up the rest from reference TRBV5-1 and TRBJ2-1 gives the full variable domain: KAGVTQTPRYLIKTRGQQVTLSCSPISGHRSVSWYQQTPGQGLQFLFEYFSETQRNKGNFPGRFSGRQFSNSRSEMNVSTLELGDSALYLCASSWARGPNSNEQFFGPGTRLTVL.

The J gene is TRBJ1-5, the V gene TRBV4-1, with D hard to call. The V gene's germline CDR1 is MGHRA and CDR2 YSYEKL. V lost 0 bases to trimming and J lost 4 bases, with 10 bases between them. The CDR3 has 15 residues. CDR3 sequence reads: CASSQDRNSNQPQHF. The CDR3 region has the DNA TGCGCCAGCAGCCAAGACAGGAATTCTAATCAGCCCCAGCATTTT.

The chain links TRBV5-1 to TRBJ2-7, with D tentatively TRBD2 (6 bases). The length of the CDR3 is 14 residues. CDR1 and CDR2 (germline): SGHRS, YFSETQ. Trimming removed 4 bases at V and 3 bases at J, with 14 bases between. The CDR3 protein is CASSLYGGVYEQYF. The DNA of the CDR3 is TGCGCCAGCAGCCTGTACGGAGGGGTCTACGAGCAGTACTTC.

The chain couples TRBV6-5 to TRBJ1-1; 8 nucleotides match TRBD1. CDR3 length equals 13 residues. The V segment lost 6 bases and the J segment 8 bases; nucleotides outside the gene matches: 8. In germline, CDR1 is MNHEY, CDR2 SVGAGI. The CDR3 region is CASSVRDRKEAFF. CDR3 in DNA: TGTGCCAGCAGCGTACGGGACAGGAAGGAAGCTTTCTTT.

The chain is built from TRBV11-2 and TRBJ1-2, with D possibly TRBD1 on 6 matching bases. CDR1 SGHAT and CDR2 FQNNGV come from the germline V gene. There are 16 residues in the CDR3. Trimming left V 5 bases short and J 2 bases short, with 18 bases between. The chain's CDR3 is CASSRLLTGENYGYTF. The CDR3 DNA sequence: TGTGCCAGCAGCCGACTTCTGACAGGCGAGAACTATGGCTACACCTTC. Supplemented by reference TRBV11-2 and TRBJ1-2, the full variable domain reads EAGVAQSPRYKIIEKRQSVAFWCNPISGHATLYWYQQILGQGPKLLIQFQNNGVVDDSQLPKDRFSAERLKGVDSTLKIQPAKLEDSAVYLCASSRLLTGENYGYTFGSGTRLTVV.

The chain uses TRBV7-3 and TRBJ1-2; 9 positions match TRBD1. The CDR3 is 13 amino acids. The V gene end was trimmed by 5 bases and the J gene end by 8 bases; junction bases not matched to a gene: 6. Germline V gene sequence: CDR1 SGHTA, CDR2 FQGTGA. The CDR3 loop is CASSIGQGHGYTF. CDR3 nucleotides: TGTGCCAGCAGCATAGGACAGGGGCACGGCTACACCTTC. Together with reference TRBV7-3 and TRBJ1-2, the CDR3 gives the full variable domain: GAGVSQTPSNKVTEKGKYVELRCDPISGHTALYWYRQSLGQGPEFLIYFQGTGAADDSGLPNDRFFAVRPEGSVSTLKIQRTERGDSAVYLCASSIGQGHGYTFGSGTRLTVV.

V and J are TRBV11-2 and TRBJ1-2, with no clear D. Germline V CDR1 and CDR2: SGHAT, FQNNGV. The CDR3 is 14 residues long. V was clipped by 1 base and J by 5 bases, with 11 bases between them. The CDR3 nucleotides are TGTGCCAGCAGCTTAGGCTCAGACATTTATGGCTACACCTTC. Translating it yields CASSLGSDIYGYTF.

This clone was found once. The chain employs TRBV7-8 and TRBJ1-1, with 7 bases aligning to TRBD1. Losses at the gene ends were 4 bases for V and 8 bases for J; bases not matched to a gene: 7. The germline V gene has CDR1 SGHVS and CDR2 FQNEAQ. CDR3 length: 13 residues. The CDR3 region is CASSSDRFREAFF. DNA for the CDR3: TGTGCCAGCAGCTCGGACAGGTTTCGGGAAGCTTTCTTT.

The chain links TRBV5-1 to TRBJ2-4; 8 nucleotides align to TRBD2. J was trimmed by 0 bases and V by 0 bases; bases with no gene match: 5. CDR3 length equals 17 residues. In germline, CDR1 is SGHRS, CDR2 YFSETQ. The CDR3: CASSLVSGTPAKNIQYF. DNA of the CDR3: TGCGCCAGCAGCTTGGTTAGCGGGACGCCAGCCAAAAACATTCAGTACTTC.

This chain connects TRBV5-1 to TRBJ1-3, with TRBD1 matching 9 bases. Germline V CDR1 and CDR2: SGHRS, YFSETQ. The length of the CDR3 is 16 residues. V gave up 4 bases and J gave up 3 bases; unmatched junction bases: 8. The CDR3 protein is CASSLPGTGFGNTIYF. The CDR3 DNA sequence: TGCGCCAGCAGCCTGCCCGGGACAGGGTTTGGAAACACCATATATTTT.

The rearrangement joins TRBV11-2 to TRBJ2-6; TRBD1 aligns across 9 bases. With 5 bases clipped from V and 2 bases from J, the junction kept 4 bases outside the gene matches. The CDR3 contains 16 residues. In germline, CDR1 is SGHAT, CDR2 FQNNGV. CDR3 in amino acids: CASSLGQGPGANVLTF. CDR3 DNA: TGTGCCAGCAGCCTGGGACAGGGCCCTGGGGCCAACGTCCTGACTTTC. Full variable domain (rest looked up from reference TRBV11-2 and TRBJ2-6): EAGVAQSPRYKIIEKRQSVAFWCNPISGHATLYWYQQILGQGPKLLIQFQNNGVVDDSQLPKDRFSAERLKGVDSTLKIQPAKLEDSAVYLCASSLGQGPGANVLTFGAGSRLTVL.

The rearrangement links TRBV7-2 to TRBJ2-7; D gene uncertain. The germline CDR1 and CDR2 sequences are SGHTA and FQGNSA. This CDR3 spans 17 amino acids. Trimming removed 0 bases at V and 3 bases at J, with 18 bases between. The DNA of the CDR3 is TGTGCCAGCAGCTTAGCCACCGGGTCCCTCTTAGGCTACGAGCAGTACTTC. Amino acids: CASSLATGSLLGYEQYF.

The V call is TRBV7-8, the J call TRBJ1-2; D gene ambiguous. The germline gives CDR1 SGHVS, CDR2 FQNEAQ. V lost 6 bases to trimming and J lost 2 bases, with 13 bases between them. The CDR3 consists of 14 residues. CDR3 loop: CASRPRDTNYGYTF. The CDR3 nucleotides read TGTGCCAGCAGGCCCCGGGATACGAACTATGGCTACACCTTC.

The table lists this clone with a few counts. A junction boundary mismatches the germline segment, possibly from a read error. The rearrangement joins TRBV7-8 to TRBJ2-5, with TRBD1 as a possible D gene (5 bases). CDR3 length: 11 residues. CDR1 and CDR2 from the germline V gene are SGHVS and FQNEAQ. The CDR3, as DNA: TGTGCCAGCAGCGGCCTGGGCAGGGTGGACTTC. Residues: CASSGLGRVDF. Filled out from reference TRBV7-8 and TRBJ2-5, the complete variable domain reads GAGVSQSPRYKVAKRGQDVALRCDPISGHVSLFWYQQALGQGPEFLTYFQNEAQLDKSGLPSDRFFAERPEGSVSTLKIQRTQQEDSAVYLCASSGLGRVDFGPGTRLLVL.

The CDR3 nucleotides read TGTGCCAGCAGCATTCAGGGGTTTGACACCGGGGAGCTGTTTTTT. Residues: CASSIQGFDTGELFF. This chain uses TRBV7-2 with TRBJ2-2, with D possibly TRBD1 on 6 matching bases. Deletions cut 5 bases from V and 3 bases from J, with 13 bases between. From germline, CDR1 is SGHTA and CDR2 FQGNSA. The CDR3 extends over 15 amino acids.